One sample yielded the 23 T cell receptor beta chains listed below, sequenced in a study of control samples from healthy donors and cancer patients. Clones were read by immunoSEQ multiplex PCR, and TCRdb kept only the in-frame ones, dropping some. This sample has more than 95,000 clones, with 93% found just once. The source material was blood. Every receptor here comes from a young man in good health.

V is TRBV12-3 or TRBV12-4 and J is TRBJ2-3; D gene uncertain. The CDR3 has 13 residues. With 5 bases removed from V and 9 bases from J, the gap between germline ends came to 15 bases. For the CDR3, the DNA is TGTGCCAGCAGTCCCCACTTAGCAAAAACGCAGTATTTT. It codes for CASSPHLAKTQYF.

The CDR3 sequence is CASSDPQGETEKLFF. The DNA of the CDR3 is TGTGCCAGCAGCGACCCACAGGGGGAGACTGAAAAACTGTTTTTT. The rearrangement joins TRBV11-2 to TRBJ1-4; 8 nucleotides align to TRBD1. V shed 5 bases, J shed 7 bases, and the junction held 9 bases outside the gene matches. Germline V gene lookup returns CDR1 SGHAT and CDR2 FQNNGV. The CDR3 is 15 residues long.

The V and J genes are TRBV28 and TRBJ1-4; D is undetermined. The germline V gene encodes CDR1 MDHEN and CDR2 SYDVKM. The ends were cut back, 7 bases at V and 0 bases at J, with 12 bases in the middle. The CDR3 sequence is 15 residues long. In nucleotides, the CDR3 is TGTGCCAGCAAGGACGGCTTTGCAACTAATGAAAAACTGTTTTTT. Translated: CASKDGFATNEKLFF.

The chain has TRBV5-1 and TRBJ1-2; 7 bases are a match to TRBD1. This CDR3 has 14 amino acids. V lost 4 bases to trimming and J lost 5 bases; unmatched junction nucleotides: 8. CDR1 is SGHRS, CDR2 YFSETQ, per germline. CDR3 loop: CASSGLGQKYGYTF. In nucleotides, the CDR3 is TGCGCCAGCAGCGGACTGGGACAGAAGTATGGCTACACCTTC.

The chain employs TRBV12-5 and TRBJ2-3; 7 nucleotides align to TRBD1. This CDR3 has 15 residues. From germline, CDR1 is LGHNT and CDR2 FRNRAP. J gave up 5 bases and V 3 bases, and 8 bases lay outside the gene matches. The CDR3 reads CASGFGQDPRDTQYF. CDR3 in DNA: TGTGCTAGTGGTTTCGGACAGGACCCTAGAGATACGCAGTATTTT.

In this sample, this clone turned up once. The chain couples TRBV7-9 to TRBJ2-1; 13 bases are a match to TRBD2. Germline loops: CDR1 SEHNR, CDR2 FQNEAQ (reference sequence). V lost 4 bases to trimming and J lost 8 bases; unmatched junction nucleotides: 5. The CDR3 spans 15 residues. CDR3 loop: CASSSLAGGLDEQFF. In DNA, the CDR3 is TGTGCCAGCAGCTCACTAGCGGGGGGGCTGGATGAGCAGTTCTTC.

The CDR3 nucleotides are TGTGCCAGCAGCTTGGGGGACACTGAAGCTTTCTTT. It translates to CASSLGDTEAFF. V is TRBV11-2 and J is TRBJ1-1; weak D call: TRBD1 (5 bases). Germline-derived CDR1 and CDR2 are SGHAT and FQNNGV. The CDR3 extends over 12 amino acids. The ends were cut back, 3 bases at V and 3 bases at J, with 5 bases in the middle.

This sequence joins TRBV9 and TRBJ2-1, with TRBD2 matching over 8 bases. CDR3 length: 16 residues. V trimming: 8 bases; J trimming: 0 bases; junction bases outside the gene matches: 10. The germline V gene encodes CDR1 SGDLS and CDR2 YYNGEE. The CDR3 reads CASSAGGPSSYNEQFF. The CDR3 nucleotides are TGTGCCAGTTCGGCGGGGGGTCCCAGCTCCTACAATGAGCAGTTCTTC.

V gene TRBV27 combines with J gene TRBJ1-2; 12 nucleotides line up with TRBD1. There are 16 residues in the CDR3. With V trimmed by 5 bases and J by 2 bases, 6 bases remained unmatched. CDR1 is MNHEY and CDR2 is SMNVEV in the germline V gene (reference sequence). The CDR3 DNA reads TGTGCCAGCAGTGCCCGGGACAGGGGGCTGAACTATGGCTACACCTTC. Its protein product is CASSARDRGLNYGYTF.

The V call is TRBV7-9, the J call TRBJ1-2, with D maybe TRBD1 (5 bases). V lost 4 bases and J lost 4, with 16 bases in between. The CDR3 loop spans 15 amino acids. Germline CDR1 is SEHNR and CDR2 is FQNEAQ (reference sequence). In DNA, the CDR3 is TGTGCCAGCAGCTACCCCGGGACCAAGTCCTATGGCTACACCTTC. It translates to CASSYPGTKSYGYTF. Filled out from reference TRBV7-9 and TRBJ1-2, the complete variable domain reads DTGVSQNPRHKITKRGQNVTFRCDPISEHNRLYWYRQTLGQGPEFLTYFQNEAQLEKSRLLSDRFSAERPKGSFSTLEIQRTEQGDSAMYLCASSYPGTKSYGYTFGSGTRLTVV.

This clone was counted only a few times. This chain links TRBV6-5 with TRBJ1-4; D unresolved. With 3 bases removed from V and 6 bases from J, the gap between germline ends came to 11 bases. This CDR3 has 14 amino acids. Germline CDR1 is MNHEY and CDR2 is SVGAGI. The CDR3 reads CASSYYSGDEKLFF. The CDR3 DNA reads TGTGCCAGCAGTTATTACAGTGGTGATGAAAAACTGTTTTTT.

The rearrangement links TRBV2 to TRBJ1-6; no definite D call. V lost 3 bases to trimming and J lost 10 bases, with 10 bases between them. There are 13 residues in the CDR3. The germline V gene has CDR1 SNHLY and CDR2 FYNNEI. In DNA form, the CDR3 reads TGTGCCAGCAGTGAGGGGAGGGAATCACCCCTCCACTTT. It is translated as CASSEGRESPLHF. The entire variable domain, with the rest obtained from reference TRBV2 and TRBJ1-6, is as follows: EPEVTQTPSHQVTQMGQEVILRCVPISNHLYFYWYRQILGQKVEFLVSFYNNEISEKSEIFDDQFSVERPDGSNFTLKIRSTKLEDSAMYFCASSEGRESPLHFGNGTRLTVT.

The chain recombines TRBV5-1 with TRBJ1-2; TRBD1 matches 8 bases. This CDR3 is 14 amino acids long. Germline values: CDR1 SGHRS, CDR2 YFSETQ. After removal of 0 bases from V and 6 bases from J, the junction contained 4 bases not matched to a gene. The CDR3 spells CASSLVTGDDGYTF. As DNA, the CDR3 is TGCGCCAGCAGCTTGGTGACAGGGGATGATGGCTACACCTTC.

The chain couples TRBV28 to TRBJ2-7; 11 bases line up with TRBD2. After removal of 8 bases from V and 9 bases from J, the junction contained 9 bases not matched to a gene. From germline, CDR1 is MDHEN and CDR2 SYDVKM. The CDR3 has 13 amino acids. The CDR3 protein is CASAGLAGPGQYF. CDR3 DNA sequence: TGTGCCAGCGCCGGACTAGCGGGCCCTGGGCAGTACTTC. Looking up the rest from reference TRBV28 and TRBJ2-7 gives the full variable domain: DVKVTQSSRYLVKRTGEKVFLECVQDMDHENMFWYRQDPGLGLRLIYFSYDVKMKEKGDIPEGYSVSREKKERFSLILESASTNQTSMYLCASAGLAGPGQYFGPGTRLTVT.

The chain recombines TRBV4-1 with TRBJ1-3; D is unresolved. V lost 0 bases and J lost 0, with 12 bases in between. Germline loops: CDR1 MGHRA, CDR2 YSYEKL. The CDR3 has 17 amino acids. Written as DNA, the CDR3 is TGCGCCAGCAGCCAAGAGGGGTCCGGGTTCTCTGGAAACACCATATATTTT. Amino acids: CASSQEGSGFSGNTIYF.

The rearrangement links TRBV9 to TRBJ2-1, with no clear D. Germline V gene lookup returns CDR1 SGDLS and CDR2 YYNGEE. Trimming took 3 bases from V and 0 from J, leaving 10 bases between them. This CDR3 comprises 15 residues. CDR3 protein: CASSGEVSSYNEQFF. The CDR3 DNA is TGTGCCAGCAGCGGAGAGGTAAGCTCCTACAATGAGCAGTTCTTC.

The chain uses TRBV27 and TRBJ2-1; D remains ambiguous. Trimming cost V 4 bases and J 2 bases, with 3 bases left between them. Germline V gives CDR1 MNHEY, CDR2 SMNVEV (reference sequence). This CDR3 region has 12 residues. CDR3 bases: TGTGCCAGCAGTTCGACCTACAATGAGCAGTTCTTC. Translated: CASSSTYNEQFF.

V is TRBV7-6 and J is TRBJ2-7; 7 bases match TRBD1. The trim removed 1 base at V and 1 base at J, leaving 13 bases unmatched. The CDR3 is 18 amino acids. In germline, CDR1 is SGHVS, CDR2 FNYEAQ. CDR3 sequence: CASSLERRGSARSYEQYF. The CDR3 DNA reads as TGTGCCAGCAGCTTAGAGCGCAGGGGGTCGGCTCGTTCCTACGAGCAGTACTTC. The full variable domain, completed using reference TRBV7-6 and TRBJ2-7, is GAGVSQSPRYKVTKRGQDVALRCDPISGHVSLYWYRQALGQGPEFLTYFNYEAQQDKSGLPNDRFSAERPEGSISTLTIQRTEQRDSAMYRCASSLERRGSARSYEQYFGPGTRLTVT.

This sequence joins TRBV12-3 or TRBV12-4 and TRBJ2-1, with 10 bases matching TRBD1. V was clipped by 10 bases and J by 4 bases; unmatched bases: 4. CDR3 length: 13 residues. The CDR3: CATRTGGYNEQFF. The CDR3 DNA reads as TGTGCCACCAGGACAGGGGGGTACAATGAGCAGTTCTTC.

The chain has TRBV6-1 and TRBJ1-1; D gene uncertain. The CDR3 sequence is 15 residues long. Germline CDR1 MNHNS, CDR2 SASEGT. Deletions cut 2 bases from V and 1 base from J, with 11 bases between. For the CDR3, the DNA is TGTGCCAGCAGTGAACAACCGGCAGGGAACACTGAAGCTTTCTTT. The encoded protein is CASSEQPAGNTEAFF.

The rearrangement joins TRBV6-1 to TRBJ2-1, with D uncertain. This CDR3 region has 15 residues. The germline V gene encodes CDR1 MNHNS and CDR2 SASEGT. Trimming removed 1 base at V and 2 bases at J, with 9 bases between. Here the CDR3 DNA reads TGTGCCAGCAGTGAAGATATCGGGCCCTACAATGAGCAGTTCTTC. This gives the protein CASSEDIGPYNEQFF.

Comments on this clone: Other DNA sequences in the same sample also yield this CDR3. The chain couples TRBV5-1 to TRBJ2-1; no reliable D call. The CDR3 covers 12 residues. Per germline, CDR1 SGHRS and CDR2 YFSETQ. V lost 4 bases to trimming and J lost 3 bases, with 5 bases between them. CDR3 amino acids: CASSRDYNEQFF. The DNA of the CDR3 is TGCGCCAGCAGCCGCGACTACAATGAGCAGTTCTTC.

The rearrangement uses TRBV6-5 and TRBJ1-6; D not resolved. Per the germline V gene, CDR1 is MNHEY and CDR2 is SVGAGI. V lost 7 bases, J lost 5 bases, and 15 bases lay in between. CDR3 length equals 15 residues. CDR3 nucleotide sequence: TGTGCCAGCAATCTACGGTCAGTAAATAATTCACCCCTCCACTTT. As protein: CASNLRSVNNSPLHF.